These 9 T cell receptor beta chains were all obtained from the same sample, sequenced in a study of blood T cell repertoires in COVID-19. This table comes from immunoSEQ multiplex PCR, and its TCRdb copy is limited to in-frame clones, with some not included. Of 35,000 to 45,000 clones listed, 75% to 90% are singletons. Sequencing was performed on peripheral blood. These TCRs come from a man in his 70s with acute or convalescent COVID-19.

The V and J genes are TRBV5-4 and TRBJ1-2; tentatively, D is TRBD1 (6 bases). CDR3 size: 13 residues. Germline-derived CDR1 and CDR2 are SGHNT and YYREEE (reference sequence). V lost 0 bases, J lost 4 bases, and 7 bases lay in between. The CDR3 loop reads CASSLVGGYGYTF. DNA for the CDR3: TGTGCCAGCAGCTTGGTAGGGGGCTATGGCTACACCTTC. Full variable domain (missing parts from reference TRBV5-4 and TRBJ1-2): ETGVTQSPTHLIKTRGQQVTLRCSSQSGHNTVSWYQQALGQGPQFIFQYYREEENGRGNFPPRFSGLQFPNYSSELNVNALELDDSALYLCASSLVGGYGYTFGSGTRLTVV.

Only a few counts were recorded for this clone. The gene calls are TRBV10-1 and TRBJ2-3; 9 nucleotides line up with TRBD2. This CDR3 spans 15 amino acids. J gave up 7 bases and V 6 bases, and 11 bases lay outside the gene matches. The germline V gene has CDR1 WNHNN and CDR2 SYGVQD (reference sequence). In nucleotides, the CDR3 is TGCGCCAGCAGCCGAGCGGGAGGTTTCCCGAATACGCAGTATTTT. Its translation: CASSRAGGFPNTQYF.

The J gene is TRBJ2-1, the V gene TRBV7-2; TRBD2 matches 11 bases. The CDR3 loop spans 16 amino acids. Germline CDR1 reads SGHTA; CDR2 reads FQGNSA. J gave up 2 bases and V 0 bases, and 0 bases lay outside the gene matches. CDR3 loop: CASSLAGLAAYNEQFF. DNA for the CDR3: TGTGCCAGCAGCTTAGCGGGACTAGCGGCCTACAATGAGCAGTTCTTC.

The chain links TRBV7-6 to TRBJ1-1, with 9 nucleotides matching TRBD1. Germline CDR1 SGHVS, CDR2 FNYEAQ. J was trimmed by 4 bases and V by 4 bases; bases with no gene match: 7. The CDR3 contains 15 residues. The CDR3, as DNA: TGTGCCAGCAGCTCCAATACAGGGGGCATCACTGAAGCTTTCTTT. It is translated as CASSSNTGGITEAFF.

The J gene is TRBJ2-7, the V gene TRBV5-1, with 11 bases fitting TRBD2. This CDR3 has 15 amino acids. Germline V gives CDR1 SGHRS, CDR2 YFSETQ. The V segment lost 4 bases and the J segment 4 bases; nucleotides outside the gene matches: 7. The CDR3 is CASSITTSGKYEQYF. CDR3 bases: TGCGCCAGCAGCATAACGACTAGCGGGAAATACGAGCAGTACTTC. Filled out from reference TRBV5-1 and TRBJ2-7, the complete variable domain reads KAGVTQTPRYLIKTRGQQVTLSCSPISGHRSVSWYQQTPGQGLQFLFEYFSETQRNKGNFPGRFSGRQFSNSRSEMNVSTLELGDSALYLCASSITTSGKYEQYFGPGTRLTVT.

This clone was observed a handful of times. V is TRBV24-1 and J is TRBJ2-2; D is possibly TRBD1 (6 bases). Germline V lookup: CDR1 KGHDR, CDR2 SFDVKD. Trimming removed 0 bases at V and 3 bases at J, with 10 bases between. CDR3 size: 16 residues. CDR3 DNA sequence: TGTGCCACCAGTGATTTGACAGGGTCGTACACCGGGGAGCTGTTTTTT. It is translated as CATSDLTGSYTGELFF.

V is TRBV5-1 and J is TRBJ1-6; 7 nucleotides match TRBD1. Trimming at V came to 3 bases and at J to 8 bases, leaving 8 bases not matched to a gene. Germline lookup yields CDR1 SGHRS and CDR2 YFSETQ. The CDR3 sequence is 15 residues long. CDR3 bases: TGCGCCAGCAGCTGGCAGACAGGGTCGGATTCACCCCTCCACTTT. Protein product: CASSWQTGSDSPLHF.

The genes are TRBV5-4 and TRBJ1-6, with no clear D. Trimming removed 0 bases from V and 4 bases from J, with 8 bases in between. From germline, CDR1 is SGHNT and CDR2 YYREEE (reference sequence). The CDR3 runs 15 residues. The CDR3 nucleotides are TGTGCCAGCAGCTTGGCCGCGGGTTATAATTCACCCCTCCACTTT. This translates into CASSLAAGYNSPLHF.

CDR3 protein: CASSKVAGRTDTQYF. In DNA, the CDR3 is TGTGCCAGCAGTAAAGTGGCGGGACGCACAGATACGCAGTATTTT. The chain uses TRBV2 and TRBJ2-3, with a weak D call TRBD2 (6 bases). The CDR3 has 15 residues. The V and J ends lost 5 bases and 1 base respectively, with 13 bases between them. Germline V CDR1 and CDR2: SNHLY, FYNNEI.